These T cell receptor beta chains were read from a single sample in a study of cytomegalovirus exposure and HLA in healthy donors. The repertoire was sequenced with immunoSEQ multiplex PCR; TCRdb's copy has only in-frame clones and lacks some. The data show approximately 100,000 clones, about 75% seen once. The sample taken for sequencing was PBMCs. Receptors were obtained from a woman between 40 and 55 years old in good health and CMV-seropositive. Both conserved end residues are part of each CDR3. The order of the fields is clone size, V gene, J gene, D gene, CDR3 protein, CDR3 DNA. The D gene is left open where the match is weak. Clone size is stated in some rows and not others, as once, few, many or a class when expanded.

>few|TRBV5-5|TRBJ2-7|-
CASSLAAGGAYEQYF
TGTGCCAGCAGCTTGGCTGCCGGAGGGGCCTACGAGCAGTACTTC
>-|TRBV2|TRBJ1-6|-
CASSVGGGGLNSPLHF
TGTGCCAGCAGTGTAGGGGGGGGCGGATTGAATTCACCCCTCCACTTT
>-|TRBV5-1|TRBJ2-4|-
CASSPGGTGGKNIQYF
TGCGCCAGCAGCCCCGGGGGAACTGGGGGCAAAAACATTCAGTACTTC
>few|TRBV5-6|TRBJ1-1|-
CASSLRWGGMNTEAFF
TGTGCCAGCAGCTTGAGATGGGGGGGGATGAACACTGAAGCTTTCTTT
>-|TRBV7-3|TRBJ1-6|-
CASSFQNNSPLHF
TGTGCCAGCAGCTTTCAGAATAATTCACCCCTCCACTTT
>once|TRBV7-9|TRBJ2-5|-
CASRSSRRETQYF
TGTGCCAGCAGAAGTAGTCGTCGAGAGACCCAGTACTTC
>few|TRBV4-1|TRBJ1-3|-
CASSQGVLRREAGNTIYF
TGCGCCAGCAGCCAAGGGGTCTTAAGGAGAGAGGCGGGAAACACCATATATTTT
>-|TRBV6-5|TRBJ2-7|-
CASTGPLRYEQYF
TGTGCCAGCACCGGTCCCTTGAGGTACGAGCAGTACTTC
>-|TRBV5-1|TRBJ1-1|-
CASRVGQGFRTNTEAFF
TGCGCCAGCAGAGTCGGGCAGGGCTTTCGTACGAACACTGAAGCTTTCTTT
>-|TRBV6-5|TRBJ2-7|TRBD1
CASRTRQGRPYEQYF
TGTGCCAGCAGAACCCGACAGGGCCGGCCCTACGAGCAGTACTTC
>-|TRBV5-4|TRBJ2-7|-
CASSLAGGGGGEQHF
TGTGCCAGCAGCTTGGCCGGCGGGGGCGGCGGGGAGCAGCACTTC
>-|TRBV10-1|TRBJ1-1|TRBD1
CASSRRDRGFFLNTEAFF
TGCGCCAGCAGTCGCAGGGACAGGGGGTTCTTTTTGAACACTGAAGCTTTCTTT
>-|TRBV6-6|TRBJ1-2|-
CASRRDYGYTF
TGTGCCAGCCGCAGGGACTATGGCTACACCTTC
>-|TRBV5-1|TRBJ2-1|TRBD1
CASSETGTGLGINEQFF
TGCGCCAGCAGCGAAACCGGGACAGGGCTCGGTATTAATGAGCAGTTCTTC
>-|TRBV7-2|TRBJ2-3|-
CASSTQTSTDTQYF
TGTGCCAGCAGCACCCAGACTAGCACAGATACGCAGTATTTT
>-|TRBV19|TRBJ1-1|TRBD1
CASRQGDKFTEAFF
TGTGCCAGCAGACAGGGGGATAAGTTCACTGAAGCTTTCTTT
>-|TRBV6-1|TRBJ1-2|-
CASSEMGRGGTGGYTF
TGTGCCAGCAGTGAAATGGGCCGGGGGGGCACTGGTGGCTACACCTTC
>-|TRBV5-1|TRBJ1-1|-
CASSLGREGAEAFF
TGCGCCAGCAGCTTGGGCAGGGAGGGGGCTGAAGCTTTCTTT
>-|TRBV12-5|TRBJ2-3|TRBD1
CASGLSQGTSSTDTQYF
TGTGCTAGTGGTTTGTCACAGGGGACCTCGTCCACAGATACGCAGTATTTT
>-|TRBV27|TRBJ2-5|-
CASSLGGTQYF
TGTGCCAGCAGTTTGGGGGGGACCCAGTACTTC
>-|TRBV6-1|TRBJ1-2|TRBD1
CASRVLTGFYGYTF
TGTGCCAGCAGGGTATTGACAGGGTTTTATGGCTACACCTTC
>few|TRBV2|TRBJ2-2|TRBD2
CASRTSGGARELFF
TGTGCCAGCAGAACTAGCGGGGGGGCCCGGGAGCTGTTTTTT
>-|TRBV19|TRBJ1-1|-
CASSIRGRGTEAFF
TGTGCCAGTAGTATACGGGGACGGGGGACTGAAGCTTTCTTT